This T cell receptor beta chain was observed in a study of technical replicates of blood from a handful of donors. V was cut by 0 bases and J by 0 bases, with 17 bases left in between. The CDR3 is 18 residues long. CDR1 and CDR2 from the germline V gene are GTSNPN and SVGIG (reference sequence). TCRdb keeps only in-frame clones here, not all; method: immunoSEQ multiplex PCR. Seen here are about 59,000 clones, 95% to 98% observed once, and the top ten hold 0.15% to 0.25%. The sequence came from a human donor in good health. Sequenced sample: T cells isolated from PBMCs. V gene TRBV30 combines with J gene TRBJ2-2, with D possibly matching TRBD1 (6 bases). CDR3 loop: CAWSVGDRFAANTGELFF. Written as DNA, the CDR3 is TGTGCCTGGAGTGTTGGTGACAGGTTCGCCGCGAACACCGGGGAGCTGTTTTTT.